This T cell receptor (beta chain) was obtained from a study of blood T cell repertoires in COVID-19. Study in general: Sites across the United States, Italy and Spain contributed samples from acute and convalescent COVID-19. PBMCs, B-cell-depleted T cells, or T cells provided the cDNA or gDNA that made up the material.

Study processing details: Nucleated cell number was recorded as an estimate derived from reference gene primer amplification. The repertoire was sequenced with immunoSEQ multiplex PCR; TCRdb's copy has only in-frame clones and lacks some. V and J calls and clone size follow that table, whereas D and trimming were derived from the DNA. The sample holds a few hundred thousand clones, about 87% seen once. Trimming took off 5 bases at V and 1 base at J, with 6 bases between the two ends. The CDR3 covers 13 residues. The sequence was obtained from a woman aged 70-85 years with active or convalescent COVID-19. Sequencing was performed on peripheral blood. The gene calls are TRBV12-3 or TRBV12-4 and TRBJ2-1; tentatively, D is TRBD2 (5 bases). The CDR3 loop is CASSRGSYNEQFF. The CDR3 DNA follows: TGTGCCAGCAGTCGGGGTTCCTACAATGAGCAGTTCTTC.